A single sample is the source of the 22 T cell receptor beta chains below, sequenced in a study of neoadjuvant nivolumab and ipilimumab in lung cancer. This table comes from immunoSEQ multiplex PCR, and its TCRdb copy is limited to in-frame clones, with some not included. The repertoire has more than 25,000 clones, 70% to 80% of them found once; the top ten carry roughly 18%. The sequences come from tumor tissue, collected after neoadjuvant nivolumab, alone or with ipilimumab, at or shortly before surgery. The receptors were gathered from an adult with non-small cell lung cancer.

J is TRBJ1-1 and V is TRBV10-3; 7 nucleotides line up with TRBD1. The CDR3 runs 15 residues. Trimming cost V 6 bases and J 1 base; bases outside gene matches: 8. The V gene's germline CDR1 is ENHRY and CDR2 SYGVKD. The CDR3 reads CAIRPTGAGNTEAFF. CDR3 DNA sequence: TGTGCCATCAGGCCTACAGGGGCGGGGAACACTGAAGCTTTCTTT.

This rearrangement joins TRBV5-6 to TRBJ2-3; TRBD2 is a possible D gene (6 bases). CDR1 is SGHDT and CDR2 is YYEEEE in the germline V gene. V was cut by 4 bases and J by 2 bases, with 17 bases left in between. The CDR3 length is 16 residues. CDR3 amino acids: CASSRWAGRSTDTQYF. In DNA, the CDR3 is TGTGCCAGCAGCCGGTGGGCGGGGCGCTCCACAGATACGCAGTATTTT.

Sample share makes this clone medium-sized. V is TRBV2 and J is TRBJ2-2, with D unclear. Germline V gives CDR1 SNHLY, CDR2 FYNNEI. Trimming pared 6 bases from V and 0 bases from J, leaving 14 bases between. There are 16 residues in the CDR3. The CDR3 spells CASSPFRRSNTGELFF. DNA for the CDR3: TGTGCCAGCAGCCCATTTCGACGGTCGAACACCGGGGAGCTGTTTTTT.

The V call is TRBV7-9, the J call TRBJ2-3, with TRBD2 identical over 13 bases. CDR1 and CDR2 (germline): SEHNR, FQNEAQ (reference sequence). CDR3 length equals 16 residues. V dropped 5 bases and J dropped 2; count of bases not matched to a gene: 4. The CDR3 here is CASSPGLAGITDTQYF. In DNA, the CDR3 is TGTGCCAGCAGCCCGGGACTAGCGGGGATCACAGATACGCAGTATTTT.

V and J are TRBV6-5 and TRBJ1-2; D gene ambiguous. V gave up 8 bases and J gave up 1 base, with 11 bases separating them. CDR1 is MNHEY and CDR2 is SVGAGI in the germline V gene. The CDR3 totals 13 residues. In DNA form, the CDR3 reads TGTGCCAGCGGCAAGGCTAGTAACTATGGCTACACCTTC. Amino acid sequence: CASGKASNYGYTF.

V gene TRBV19 combines with J gene TRBJ2-7; the D gene is possibly TRBD2 (6 bases). CDR3 length: 15 amino acids. Germline V gene lookup returns CDR1 LNHDA and CDR2 SQIVND (reference sequence). V dropped 2 bases and J dropped 5 bases, with 16 bases sitting between them. The CDR3 coding sequence is TGTGCCAGTAGTATATTTGAGGGAGGCGCCGACGAGCAGTACTTC. Translation: CASSIFEGGADEQYF.

The V and J genes are TRBV4-1 and TRBJ1-3; D is unresolved. Per germline, CDR1 MGHRA and CDR2 YSYEKL. Between the trimmed V and J ends, which lost 1 base and 8 bases, there was a span of 9 bases. This CDR3 is built from 13 residues. The CDR3 here is CASSQAHQDTIYF. The CDR3 nucleotides are TGCGCCAGCAGCCAAGCCCACCAAGACACCATATATTTT.

The chain joins TRBV28 to TRBJ1-2, with D tentatively TRBD1 (6 bases). There are 17 residues in the CDR3. V lost 4 bases and J 4 bases, leaving 22 bases between the germline ends. Germline loops: CDR1 MDHEN, CDR2 SYDVKM. This CDR3 is CASSSDSRGNAGYGYTF. For the CDR3, the DNA is TGTGCCAGCAGTTCCGACTCAAGGGGGAACGCCGGCTATGGCTACACCTTC.

As regards this clone: At one of its ends the junction is not consistent with the germline gene, which may arise from a read error. The V and J genes are TRBV11-2 and TRBJ1-3; no clear D. In germline, CDR1 is SGHAT, CDR2 FQNNGV. This CDR3 is built from 13 residues. The chain's CDR3 is CASSLGFSDFLSF. CDR3 nucleotide sequence: TGTGCCAGCAGCTTAGGTTTTTCGGACTTTCTAAGTTTT.

The chain combines TRBV11-1 with TRBJ1-4; no clear D. Germline V gene lookup returns CDR1 SGHAT and CDR2 FQDESV (reference sequence). The V gene lost 1 base and the J gene lost 6 bases, with 6 bases spanning the gap. The CDR3 has 13 residues. CDR3: CASSLDPDEKLFF. The CDR3, as DNA: TGTGCCAGCAGCTTAGATCCAGATGAAAAACTGTTTTTT.

The chain is built from TRBV19 and TRBJ2-7; D gene uncertain. The CDR3 loop spans 15 amino acids. Looked up from germline, CDR1 is LNHDA and CDR2 is SQIVND (reference sequence). V dropped 4 bases and J dropped 0 bases, with 13 bases sitting between them. CDR3 sequence reads: CASSKFLGSSYEQYF. The CDR3 nucleotides are TGTGCCAGTAGTAAGTTCCTGGGCAGCTCCTACGAGCAGTACTTC.

The chain has TRBV18 and TRBJ1-2; 7 bases line up with TRBD1. The CDR3 contains 14 residues. J was trimmed by 8 bases and V by 3 bases; bases with no gene match: 9. The germline V gene encodes CDR1 KGHSH and CDR2 LQKENI. CDR3 region: CASSPTGDPGGYTF. In DNA, the CDR3 is TGTGCCAGCTCACCCACAGGGGATCCTGGGGGCTACACCTTC.

CDR3: CASSQDWTATNEKLFF. In DNA form, the CDR3 reads TGTGCCAGCAGCCAAGATTGGACAGCAACTAATGAAAAACTGTTTTTT. The V gene is TRBV4-2, the J gene TRBJ1-4; maybe TRBD1 (6 bases). CDR1 is LGHNA, CDR2 YNFKEQ, per germline. V shed 0 bases and J shed 0 bases, with 8 bases lying between them. This CDR3 has 16 residues.

The rearrangement joins TRBV28 to TRBJ1-4; D might be TRBD1 (5 bases). V lost 8 bases, J lost 8 bases, and 15 bases lay in between. The CDR3 length is 13 residues. CDR1 and CDR2 from the germline V gene are MDHEN and SYDVKM. CDR3 nucleotides: TGTGCCAGCGGAGCCCAGGGCGAAGAAAAACTGTTTTTT. This translates into CASGAQGEEKLFF.

Only a few counts were recorded for this clone. The chain employs TRBV28 and TRBJ2-4; TRBD1 matches 7 bases. The ends lost 5 bases at V and 6 bases at J; junction bases unmatched: 10. This CDR3 has 15 amino acids. In germline, CDR1 is MDHEN, CDR2 SYDVKM. CDR3 nucleotide sequence: TGTGCCAGCAGTACCCCGTCCGGGACAGTAAACATTCAGTACTTC. Translated, it gives CASSTPSGTVNIQYF.

The chain uses TRBV28 and TRBJ1-5; D may be TRBD1 (6 bases). The CDR3 has 14 amino acids. The germline V gene encodes CDR1 MDHEN and CDR2 SYDVKM. The V and J ends lost 2 bases and 7 bases respectively, with 12 bases between them. CDR3 loop: CASSLGRGWQPQHF. CDR3 nucleotide sequence: TGTGCCAGCAGTTTAGGCAGGGGCTGGCAGCCCCAGCATTTT.

The CDR3 loop is CASSFGGTGPQPQHF. The DNA of the CDR3 is TGTGCCAGCAGCTTCGGGGGAACAGGGCCTCAGCCCCAGCATTTT. The rearrangement uses TRBV7-8 and TRBJ1-5, with D tentatively TRBD1 (6 bases). The CDR3 sequence is 15 residues long. Germline lookup yields CDR1 SGHVS and CDR2 FQNEAQ. V was pared by 3 bases and J by 6 bases, with 15 bases between.

CDR3 nucleotides: TGTGCCAGCAGTTTATCTAGGACCACCGAGCAGTACTTC. It is translated as CASSLSRTTEQYF. This chain connects TRBV6-5 to TRBJ2-7; D unclear. Trimming shortened V by 4 bases and J by 6 bases, and 13 bases separated the two germline ends. Germline loops: CDR1 MNHEY, CDR2 SVGAGI. The CDR3 consists of 13 residues.

On this clone itself: Other DNA sequences in the sample encode the same CDR3. The V call is TRBV6-5, the J call TRBJ1-4; D is perhaps TRBD1 (6 bases). CDR3 length: 13 amino acids. Per the germline V gene, CDR1 is MNHEY and CDR2 is SVGAGI. Trimming removed 0 bases at V and 11 bases at J, with 10 bases between. CDR3 residues: CASSYSTGGKLFF. As DNA, the CDR3 is TGTGCCAGCAGTTACTCGACCGGGGGCAAACTGTTTTTT.

V gene TRBV5-1 combines with J gene TRBJ2-3; D is unresolved. This CDR3 region has 13 residues. Germline loops: CDR1 SGHRS, CDR2 YFSETQ. Trimming left V 4 bases short and J 1 base short, with 7 bases between. The CDR3 DNA follows: TGCGCCAGCAGCGACGGAGGCACAGATACGCAGTATTTT. As protein: CASSDGGTDTQYF.

The chain is built from TRBV5-4 and TRBJ2-7; 11 bases are shared with TRBD1. Unmatched junction bases numbered 2, after V lost 4 bases and J lost 2 bases. There are 14 residues in the CDR3. Germline V gene sequence: CDR1 SGHNT, CDR2 YYREEE (reference sequence). The CDR3: CASSPGQGAYEQYF. For the CDR3, the DNA is TGTGCCAGCAGCCCGGGACAGGGGGCCTACGAGCAGTACTTC.

V gene TRBV7-9 combines with J gene TRBJ2-7; D ambiguous. This CDR3 has 13 residues. The germline CDR1 and CDR2 sequences are SEHNR and FQNEAQ (reference sequence). V was pared by 4 bases and J by 1 base, with 8 bases between. The CDR3 region is CASSSTDSYEQYF. CDR3 bases: TGTGCCAGCAGCTCGACCGATTCCTACGAGCAGTACTTC.